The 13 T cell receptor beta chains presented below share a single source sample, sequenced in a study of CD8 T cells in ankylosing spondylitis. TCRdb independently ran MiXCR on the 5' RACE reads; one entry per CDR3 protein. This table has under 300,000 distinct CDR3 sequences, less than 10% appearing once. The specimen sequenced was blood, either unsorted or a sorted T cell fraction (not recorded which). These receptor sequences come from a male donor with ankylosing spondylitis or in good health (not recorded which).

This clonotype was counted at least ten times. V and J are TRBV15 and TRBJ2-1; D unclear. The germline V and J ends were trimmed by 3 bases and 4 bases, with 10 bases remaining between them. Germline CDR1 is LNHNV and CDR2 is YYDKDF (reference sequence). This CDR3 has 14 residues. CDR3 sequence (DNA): TGTGCCACCAGCAGGCCGGCCAGATACAATGAGCAGTTCTTC. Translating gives CATSRPARYNEQFF.

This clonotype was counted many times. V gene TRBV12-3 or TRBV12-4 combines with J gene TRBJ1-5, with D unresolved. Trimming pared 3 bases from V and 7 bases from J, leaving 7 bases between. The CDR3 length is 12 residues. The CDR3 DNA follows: TGTGCCAGCAGTTTGTCGGGACAGCCCCAGCATTTT. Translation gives CASSLSGQPQHF.

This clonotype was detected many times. The CDR3 region has the DNA TGTGCCAGCAGCTTAGGTCCAGCGGGAGAGGATGAGCAGTTCTTC. The encoded protein is CASSLGPAGEDEQFF. This chain links TRBV11-2 with TRBJ2-1; TRBD2 matches at 8 bases. The CDR3 is made up of 15 amino acids. Germline V CDR1 and CDR2: SGHAT, FQNNGV. The trim removed 1 base at V and 8 bases at J, leaving 7 bases unmatched.

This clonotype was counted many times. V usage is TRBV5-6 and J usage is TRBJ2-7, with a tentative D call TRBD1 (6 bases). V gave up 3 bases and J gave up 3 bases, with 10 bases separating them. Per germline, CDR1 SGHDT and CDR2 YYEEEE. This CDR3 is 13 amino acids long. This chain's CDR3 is CASSSGQYYEQYF. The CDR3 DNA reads TGTGCCAGCAGCTCTGGACAGTACTACGAGCAGTACTTC.

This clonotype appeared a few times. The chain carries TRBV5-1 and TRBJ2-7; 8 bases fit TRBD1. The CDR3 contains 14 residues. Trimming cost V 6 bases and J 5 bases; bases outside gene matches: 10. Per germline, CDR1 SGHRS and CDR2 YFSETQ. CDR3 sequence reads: CASTIRQGSDEQYF. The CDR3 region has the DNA TGCGCCAGCACCATTAGACAGGGGTCGGACGAGCAGTACTTC.

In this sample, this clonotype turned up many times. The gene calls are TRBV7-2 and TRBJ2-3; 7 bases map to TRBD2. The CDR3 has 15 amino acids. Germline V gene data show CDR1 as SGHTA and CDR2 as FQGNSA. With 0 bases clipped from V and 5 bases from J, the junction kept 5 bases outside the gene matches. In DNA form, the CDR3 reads TGTGCCAGCAGCTTAGCGGGAGGGCGGAGAGATACGCAGTATTTT. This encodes CASSLAGGRRDTQYF.

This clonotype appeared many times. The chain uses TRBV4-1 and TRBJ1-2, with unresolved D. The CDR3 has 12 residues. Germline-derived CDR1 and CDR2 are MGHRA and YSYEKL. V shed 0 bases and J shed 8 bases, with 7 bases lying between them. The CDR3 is CASSQDSGGYTF. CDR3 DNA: TGCGCCAGCAGCCAAGATTCTGGAGGCTACACCTTC.

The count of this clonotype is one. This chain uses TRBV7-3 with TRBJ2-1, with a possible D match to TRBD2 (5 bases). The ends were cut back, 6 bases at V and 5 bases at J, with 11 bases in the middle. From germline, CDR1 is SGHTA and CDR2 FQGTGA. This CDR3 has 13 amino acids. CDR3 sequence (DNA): TGTGCCAGCAGTCCCGGGGTACACAATGAGCAGTTCTTC. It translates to CASSPGVHNEQFF.

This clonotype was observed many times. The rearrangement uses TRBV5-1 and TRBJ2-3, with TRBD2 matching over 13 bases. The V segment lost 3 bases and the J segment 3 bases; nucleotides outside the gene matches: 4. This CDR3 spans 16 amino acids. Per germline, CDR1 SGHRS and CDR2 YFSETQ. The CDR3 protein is CASSSGTSGTTDTQYF. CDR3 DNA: TGCGCCAGCAGCTCCGGGACTAGCGGGACAACAGATACGCAGTATTTT.

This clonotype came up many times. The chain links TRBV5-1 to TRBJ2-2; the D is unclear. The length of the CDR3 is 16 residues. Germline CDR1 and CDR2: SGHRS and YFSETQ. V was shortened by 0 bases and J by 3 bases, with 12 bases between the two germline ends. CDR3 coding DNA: TGCGCCAGCAGCTTGGGTACGACCACCTACACCGGGGAGCTGTTTTTT. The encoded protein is CASSLGTTTYTGELFF.

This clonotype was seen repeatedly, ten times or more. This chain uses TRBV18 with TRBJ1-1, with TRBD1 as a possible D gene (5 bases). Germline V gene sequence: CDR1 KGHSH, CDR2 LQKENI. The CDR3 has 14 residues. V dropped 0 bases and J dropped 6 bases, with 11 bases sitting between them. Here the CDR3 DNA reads TGTGCCAGCTCACCACCGTCGGGGGAAGCTGAAGCTTTCTTT. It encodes CASSPPSGEAEAFF.

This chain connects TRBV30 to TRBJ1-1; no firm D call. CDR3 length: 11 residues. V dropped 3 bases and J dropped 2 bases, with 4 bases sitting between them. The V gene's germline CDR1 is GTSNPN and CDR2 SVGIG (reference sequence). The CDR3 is CAWRENTEAFF. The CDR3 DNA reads TGTGCCTGGAGGGAAAACACTGAAGCTTTCTTT.

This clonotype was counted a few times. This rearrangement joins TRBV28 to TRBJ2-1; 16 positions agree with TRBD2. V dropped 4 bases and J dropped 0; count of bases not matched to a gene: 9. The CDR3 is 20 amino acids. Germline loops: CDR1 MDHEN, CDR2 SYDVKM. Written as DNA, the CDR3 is TGTGCCAGCAGTTGGCCGGGACTAGCGGGGGGGGGGAGCTCCTACAATGAGCAGTTCTTC. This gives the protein CASSWPGLAGGGSSYNEQFF.